This T cell receptor (beta chain) emerged from a study of CD8+CD57+ T cells in acquired aplastic anemia (dated by TCRdb to about 2018). A note on the overall study: DNA extracted from sorted CD4+ and CD8+ cells had a mean of roughly 3.3 ug, with a range of roughly 0.2 to 27.4 ug. CD8+CD57+ expansion was defined as frequency above the mean frequency observed in healthy subjects. The research as a whole found: Roughly 29 CD8+ CDR3 sequences were found to be shared between patients and controls, but these sequences appeared to be highly expressed in patients and within the immunodominant clones of the patients. Between patients and healthy controls, no significant difference in CD8+ Simpson's diversity was found (P=0.060).

Patients chosen for sequencing had shown expansion of CD8+CD57+ cells by flow cytometry. All patients had severe acquired aplastic anemia diagnosed by International Study of Aplastic Anemia and Agranulocytosis and Camitta criteria. At the time blood was sampled, none of the patients had received any therapy. In this study, sorted CD4+ and CD8+ T cells from the blood of healthy subjects and of severe aplastic anemia patients had their TCR repertoires deep-sequenced. Patients were enrolled in the USA under clinicaltrials.gov protocols 00001620, 01623167, 00001397, 00071045, 00081523 and 00961064. Ficoll-Paque density gradient centrifugation was used to isolate peripheral blood mononuclear cells. Before DNA was extracted, CD4+ and CD8+ T cells were sorted using either FACS or magnetic beads. As regards this clonotype: The specificity of this receptor is unknown. Per-base qualities were not stored, and no clone one base away is much larger.

Trimming leaves V shorter by 10 bases and J shorter by 3 bases, with the junction holding 12 bases beyond the gene matches. CDR1 and CDR2 (MGHDK, SYGVNS) derive from the germline V gene. The CDR3, from cysteine to phenylalanine, totals 14 residues. Just the 42-base CDR3 DNA is kept, in frame starting at base 1. Genomic DNA was used as template for profiling of TCR beta VDJ combinations and CDR3 sequences. An Illumina HiSeq 2000 was the platform used for TCR repertoire sequencing. Processing in the source paper ran as follows. TRBV/TRBJ rearrangement plots, CDR3 size and DJ length profiles, and Simpson's diversity index were used to evaluate the repertoires. The immunodominant clone was defined as the most abundant DNA sequence in deep sequencing data. CDR3 amino acid sequences were screened for sharing across subjects and were compared with published repertoires and the VDJdb database. The raw public data were reprocessed by TCRdb itself: fastp quality trimming at Q25, MiXCR clonotype calling, in-frame beta chains only. A single entry per CDR3 protein holds the most common genes and DNA from its merged rows. TCRdb's processing, not the study's, gives the V and J calls here. In all, the sample holds 150,000 to 160,000 distinct CDR3 sequences, and around half of those were seen once. The top ten constitute roughly 12% of the sample.

The origin of this receptor is a human donor with aplastic anemia. Sequenced input: sorted CD4+, CD8+, or CD8+CD57+ T cells (not recorded which) from PBMCs. The chain uses TRBV25-1 and TRBJ2-7; 7 central nucleotides agree with TRBD2. At the DNA level, the sequence is TGTGCCATCAGCCCGGGGGGATCCCTCTACGAGCAGTACTTC. Translation gives CAISPGGSLYEQYF.